The 11 T cell receptor beta chains in this list originate from one sample, sequenced in a study of cytomegalovirus exposure and HLA in healthy donors. Generated by immunoSEQ multiplex PCR, the TCRdb table keeps only in-frame clones and is missing some. The sample has more than 250,000 clones, about nine tenths seen once; the top ten hold about 1.2%. The sequenced sample was PBMCs. The receptors shown here come from a woman younger than 45 in good health and CMV-seropositive.

This clone was seen just once. The rearrangement uses TRBV7-3 and TRBJ2-3; TRBD2 matches 8 bases. V lost 0 bases, J lost 6 bases, and 8 bases stayed unmatched. CDR3 size: 16 residues. Germline lookup yields CDR1 SGHTA and CDR2 FQGTGA. CDR3 in amino acids: CASSLTISGAPDTQYF. CDR3 DNA: TGTGCCAGCAGCTTAACGATTAGCGGGGCTCCGGATACGCAGTATTTT.

The chain has TRBV2 and TRBJ2-2; D ambiguous. Per germline, CDR1 SNHLY and CDR2 FYNNEI. V was pared by 7 bases and J by 1 base, with 10 bases between. This CDR3 comprises 14 residues. CDR3 residues: CASMALGNTGELFF. DNA for the CDR3: TGTGCCAGCATGGCCCTGGGGAACACCGGGGAGCTGTTTTTT.

The rearrangement uses TRBV6-5 and TRBJ1-1; D may be TRBD1 (5 bases). This CDR3 has 16 residues. V lost 4 bases, J lost 0 bases, and 15 bases lay in between. CDR1 and CDR2 from the germline V gene are MNHEY and SVGAGI. CDR3 region: CASSSGRVGMNTEAFF. The CDR3 coding sequence is TGTGCCAGCAGTTCAGGCAGGGTGGGGATGAACACTGAAGCTTTCTTT.

This clone is a singleton in its sample. This chain connects TRBV27 to TRBJ1-5; tentative D call: TRBD1 (6 bases). With 6 bases removed from V and 5 bases from J, the gap between germline ends came to 14 bases. Germline V gene lookup returns CDR1 MNHEY and CDR2 SMNVEV (reference sequence). The CDR3 spans 14 residues. Here the CDR3 reads CASRNIQGYQPQHF. The CDR3 DNA reads as TGTGCCAGCAGGAACATACAGGGATATCAGCCCCAGCATTTT.

The chain combines TRBV5-6 with TRBJ1-6; D is possibly TRBD1 (6 bases). Trimming pared 3 bases from V and 7 bases from J, leaving 8 bases between. Germline CDR1 SGHDT, CDR2 YYEEEE. CDR3 length: 13 amino acids. The CDR3 loop is CASSWDMNSPLHF. CDR3 DNA sequence: TGTGCCAGCAGCTGGGACATGAATTCACCCCTCCACTTT.

The CDR3 here is CASSFNGGRGGNEQFF. The CDR3 coding sequence is TGTGCCAGCAGTTTCAATGGCGGGAGGGGGGGCAATGAGCAGTTCTTC. The rearrangement joins TRBV28 to TRBJ2-1; 9 bases are shared with TRBD2. Trimming at V came to 3 bases and at J to 6 bases, leaving 9 bases not matched to a gene. Per the germline V gene, CDR1 is MDHEN and CDR2 is SYDVKM. The CDR3 consists of 16 residues.

This chain uses TRBV5-6 with TRBJ2-5; TRBD1 matches 11 bases. With V trimmed by 4 bases and J by 5 bases, 7 bases remained unmatched. This CDR3 spans 15 amino acids. The germline V gene has CDR1 SGHDT and CDR2 YYEEEE. CDR3 residues: CASSLPGQGVETQYF. In DNA form, the CDR3 reads TGTGCCAGCAGCCTTCCGGGACAGGGGGTTGAGACCCAGTACTTC.

A remark on this clone: Germline is not matched at one junction end, which may reflect a read error. The DNA of the CDR3 is TGTGCCAGCAGGTACTCTAACACCGAGACCCAGTACTTC. Protein sequence: CASRYSNTETQYF. The chain recombines TRBV6-6 with TRBJ2-5; D ambiguous. The CDR3 sequence is 13 residues long. Germline assignment: CDR1 MNHNY and CDR2 SVGAGI (reference sequence).

The chain links TRBV7-6 to TRBJ2-1; TRBD1 might be the D (6 bases). This CDR3 has 17 amino acids. Trimming shortened V by 5 bases and J by 4 bases, and 21 bases separated the two germline ends. Germline CDR1 is SGHVS and CDR2 is FNYEAQ. Here the CDR3 reads CASSPPAGGGGYNEQFF. In nucleotides, the CDR3 is TGTGCCAGCAGCCCGCCGGCTGGGGGCGGTGGGTACAATGAGCAGTTCTTC.

V gene TRBV15 combines with J gene TRBJ2-1; no clear D gene. The germline V gene has CDR1 LNHNV and CDR2 YYDKDF (reference sequence). The V end lost 0 bases, the J end lost 9 bases, and 6 bases lay between the germline ends. CDR3 length equals 12 residues. Written as DNA, the CDR3 is TGTGCCACCAGCAGAGAAAACGTTGAGCAGTTCTTC. It translates to CATSRENVEQFF.

This rearrangement joins TRBV6-5 to TRBJ1-1; D is perhaps TRBD1 (5 bases). The length of the CDR3 is 13 residues. V was cut by 6 bases and J by 0 bases, with 8 bases left in between. Germline CDR1 and CDR2: MNHEY and SVGAGI. This CDR3 is CASRTVMNTEAFF. The CDR3 nucleotides are TGTGCCAGCAGGACAGTGATGAACACTGAAGCTTTCTTT.